The 14 T cell receptor beta chains given below trace back to one sample, sequenced in a study of PD-L1 blockade in urothelial cancer. Time point: pretreatment peripheral blood. Sequencing was performed with immunoSEQ multiplex PCR; in TCRdb, only in-frame clones are kept and a portion is missing. The sample shows 50,000 to 55,000 clones, approximately 77% of them seen only once. The sequencing here drew on PBMCs, taken around atezolizumab (anti-PD-L1) treatment. The receptors shown here come from a man between 65 and 85 years old with urothelial cancer.

The chain links TRBV19 to TRBJ2-4; 7 bases align to TRBD1. The CDR3 has 16 amino acids. In germline, CDR1 is LNHDA, CDR2 SQIVND (reference sequence). The trim removed 8 bases at V and 0 bases at J, leaving 10 bases unmatched. This chain's CDR3 is CASGPHRGLAKNIQYF. The CDR3 DNA reads TGTGCCAGTGGGCCCCACAGGGGTTTAGCCAAAAACATTCAGTACTTC.

The chain employs TRBV7-2 and TRBJ1-6; the D is unclear. Germline V CDR1 and CDR2: SGHTA, FQGNSA. The germline V and J ends were trimmed by 5 bases and 6 bases, with 5 bases remaining between them. CDR3 length: 12 residues. As DNA, the CDR3 is TGTGCCAGCAGCGACTTTAATTCACCCCTCCACTTT. Translating gives CASSDFNSPLHF.

In this sample, this clone turned up a few times. V gene TRBV7-8 combines with J gene TRBJ1-5, with TRBD1 as a possible D gene (6 bases). Germline CDR1 and CDR2: SGHVS and FQNEAQ. Trimming removed 5 bases at V and 4 bases at J, with 9 bases between. CDR3 size: 13 residues. Here the CDR3 DNA reads TGTGCCAGCAGCCCGGACAGAAATCAGCCCCAGCATTTT. This codes for CASSPDRNQPQHF.

The chain employs TRBV5-4 and TRBJ1-1, with 8 bases lining up with TRBD1. The CDR3 spans 15 residues. V lost 4 bases, J lost 1 base, and 6 bases stayed unmatched. Germline CDR1 SGHNT, CDR2 YYREEE (reference sequence). The CDR3 nucleotides read TGTGCCAGCAGCCATGCCGGGACAGGGAACACTGAAGCTTTCTTT. Protein sequence: CASSHAGTGNTEAFF. The full variable domain, with the rest looked up from reference TRBV5-4 and TRBJ1-1, is ETGVTQSPTHLIKTRGQQVTLRCSSQSGHNTVSWYQQALGQGPQFIFQYYREEENGRGNFPPRFSGLQFPNYSSELNVNALELDDSALYLCASSHAGTGNTEAFFGQGTRLTVV.

The genes are TRBV10-3 and TRBJ2-1; TRBD1 aligns across 8 bases. The V and J ends lost 11 bases and 4 bases, in that order; junction bases with no gene match: 10. Germline CDR1 reads ENHRY; CDR2 reads SYGVKD. This CDR3 spans 14 amino acids. CDR3 DNA: TGTGCCTCGTCCGAGGACAGGGAGTACAATGAGCAGTTCTTC. This codes for CASSEDREYNEQFF.

This rearrangement joins TRBV7-9 to TRBJ1-3; no firm D call. The CDR3 is made up of 15 amino acids. Trimming cost V 2 bases and J 0 bases, with 8 bases left between them. CDR1 is SEHNR and CDR2 is FQNEAQ in the germline V gene (reference sequence). CDR3 coding DNA: TGTGCCAGCAGCTTATACAGTTACTCTGGAAACACCATATATTTT. Its translation is CASSLYSYSGNTIYF.

The chain recombines TRBV19 with TRBJ1-5; D call uncertain. Per germline, CDR1 LNHDA and CDR2 SQIVND (reference sequence). CDR3 length: 17 residues. Deletions cut 5 bases from V and 3 bases from J, with 20 bases between. CDR3: CASSQPPRATFNQPQHF. In nucleotides, the CDR3 is TGTGCCAGTAGTCAACCCCCGAGGGCAACCTTCAATCAGCCCCAGCATTTT. The full variable domain, completed using reference TRBV19 and TRBJ1-5, is DGGITQSPKYLFRKEGQNVTLSCEQNLNHDAMYWYRQDPGQGLRLIYYSQIVNDFQKGDIAEGYSVSREKKESFPLTVTSAQKNPTAFYLCASSQPPRATFNQPQHFGDGTRLSIL.

The V gene is TRBV2, the J gene TRBJ2-7, with 7 bases fitting TRBD1. The CDR3 runs to 13 residues. With 7 bases clipped from V and 5 bases from J, the junction kept 8 bases outside the gene matches. CDR1 is SNHLY, CDR2 FYNNEI, per germline. The CDR3 coding sequence is TGTGCCAGCACTGACAGGGTTCCCAACGAGCAGTACTTC. Translating gives CASTDRVPNEQYF.

This clone came up a few times. The V call is TRBV5-1, the J call TRBJ1-1; the match to TRBD1 covers 7 bases. CDR3 length: 15 residues. V was clipped by 5 bases and J by 0 bases; unmatched bases: 7. The germline V gene encodes CDR1 SGHRS and CDR2 YFSETQ. This CDR3 is CASSRQGPMNTEAFF. For the CDR3, the DNA is TGCGCCAGCAGTAGACAGGGCCCCATGAACACTGAAGCTTTCTTT.

The chain has TRBV7-9 and TRBJ1-1, with TRBD1 as a possible D gene (5 bases). The CDR3 runs 15 residues. The ends were cut back, 5 bases at V and 4 bases at J, with 17 bases in the middle. The germline V gene has CDR1 SEHNR and CDR2 FQNEAQ (reference sequence). The CDR3 reads CASSPLTGVSTEAFF. DNA for the CDR3: TGTGCCAGCAGCCCCTTGACGGGGGTGAGCACTGAAGCTTTCTTT.

The J gene is TRBJ1-1, the V gene TRBV28; D is possibly TRBD1 (6 bases). Germline V gene lookup returns CDR1 MDHEN and CDR2 SYDVKM. Trimming removed 5 bases from V and 4 bases from J, with 11 bases in between. The CDR3 is made up of 13 amino acids. Here the CDR3 reads CASSPRGGTEAFF. The CDR3 DNA reads as TGTGCCAGCAGTCCCAGGGGCGGCACTGAAGCTTTCTTT.

The V call is TRBV7-2, the J call TRBJ1-2; a weak D match, TRBD1 (6 bases). Trimming pared 7 bases from V and 7 bases from J, leaving 19 bases between. CDR3 length equals 14 residues. From germline, CDR1 is SGHTA and CDR2 FQGNSA. CDR3 in DNA: TGTGCCAGCAACCTCGACCGGGTAGGGGGTGGCTACACCTTC. Translating it yields CASNLDRVGGGYTF.

This clone was counted a few times. V and J are TRBV4-3 and TRBJ2-7; maybe TRBD2 (6 bases). This CDR3 comprises 13 residues. Trimming took off 0 bases at V and 9 bases at J, with 12 bases between the two ends. From germline, CDR1 is LGHNA and CDR2 YSLEER. Written as DNA, the CDR3 is TGCGCCAGCAGCCAAGATGTGGGGGGTGGGCAGTACTTC. This translates into CASSQDVGGGQYF.

This chain connects TRBV7-2 to TRBJ1-5; possible D gene TRBD1, 6 bases. V lost 5 bases, J lost 4 bases, and 6 bases lay in between. CDR3 length: 12 amino acids. Germline CDR1 and CDR2: SGHTA and FQGNSA. The CDR3 here is CASSDRNQPQHF. CDR3 sequence (DNA): TGTGCCAGCAGCGACAGGAATCAGCCCCAGCATTTT.